The 19 T cell receptor beta chains below were found in one sample sequenced in a study of cytomegalovirus exposure and HLA in healthy donors. PCR involved 60 Vbeta and 13 Jbeta primers. Repertoires were generated with immunoSEQ multiplex PCR, while TCRdb's copy carries only in-frame clones and drops some. The sample records tens of thousands of clones, 64% being singletons. Input material: PBMCs. Receptor source: a human donor in good health.

In DNA, the CDR3 is TGCAGCGTTACGGGTGGGGCTACTGATACGCAGTATTTT. It encodes CSVTGGATDTQYF. The chain recombines TRBV29-1 with TRBJ2-3; TRBD1 might be the D (5 bases). Trimming left V 5 bases short and J 6 bases short, with 15 bases between. CDR1 and CDR2 (germline): SQVTM, ANQGSEA. The CDR3 totals 13 residues.

This chain uses TRBV19 with TRBJ1-2; D unclear. CDR1 is LNHDA, CDR2 SQIVND, per germline (reference sequence). The CDR3 is made up of 11 amino acids. Trimming left V 3 bases short and J 7 bases short, with 6 bases between. In DNA, the CDR3 is TGTGCCAGTAGTATTGTCGGTGGCTACACCTTC. Protein product: CASSIVGGYTF.

The rearrangement uses TRBV5-1 and TRBJ2-7; D might be TRBD2 (5 bases). There are 14 residues in the CDR3. The germline V gene has CDR1 SGHRS and CDR2 YFSETQ. Trimming took 6 bases from V and 0 from J, leaving 13 bases between them. In DNA form, the CDR3 reads TGCGCCAGCACAGAGGACTCAACCTCCTACGAGCAGTACTTC. This translates into CASTEDSTSYEQYF. Variable domain in full (rest from reference TRBV5-1 and TRBJ2-7): KAGVTQTPRYLIKTRGQQVTLSCSPISGHRSVSWYQQTPGQGLQFLFEYFSETQRNKGNFPGRFSGRQFSNSRSEMNVSTLELGDSALYLCASTEDSTSYEQYFGPGTRLTVT.

The chain joins TRBV25-1 to TRBJ2-1; D gene ambiguous. The V end was cut by 0 bases, the J end by 7 bases, with 4 bases between. In germline, CDR1 is MGHDK, CDR2 SYGVNS. CDR3 length: 12 amino acids. The CDR3 DNA sequence: TGTGCCAGCAGTGAATACCTAAATGAGCAGTTCTTC. It translates to CASSEYLNEQFF.

The chain has TRBV5-1 and TRBJ2-2; TRBD2 aligns across 12 bases. The trim removed 4 bases at V and 7 bases at J, leaving 20 bases unmatched. This CDR3 has 20 amino acids. Per the germline V gene, CDR1 is SGHRS and CDR2 is YFSETQ. CDR3 bases: TGCGCCAGCAGCCCTGCTAGCGGGGGGGCCGATCGGGATCCTGGCGGGGAGCTGTTTTTT. This encodes CASSPASGGADRDPGGELFF.

This chain uses TRBV30 with TRBJ1-2; 7 bases map to TRBD1. There are 15 residues in the CDR3. Germline lookup yields CDR1 GTSNPN and CDR2 SVGIG (reference sequence). J lost 3 bases, V lost 2 bases, and 9 bases had no gene match. In DNA, the CDR3 is TGTGCCTGGAGTTCGAGACAGGGAACTTACTATGGCTACACCTTC. It is translated as CAWSSRQGTYYGYTF.

CDR3 residues: CSVPGGWEGYGYTF. The CDR3 DNA reads TGCAGCGTCCCCGGCGGATGGGAGGGGTATGGCTACACCTTC. The chain has TRBV29-1 and TRBJ1-2; a possible D gene is TRBD1 (5 bases). The ends were cut back, 6 bases at V and 5 bases at J, with 19 bases in the middle. CDR1 is SQVTM and CDR2 is ANQGSEA in the germline V gene. The CDR3 loop spans 14 amino acids.

The chain recombines TRBV7-2 with TRBJ2-3; a weak D match, TRBD1 (6 bases). Germline lookup yields CDR1 SGHTA and CDR2 FQGNSA. CDR3 length: 17 amino acids. The germline V and J ends were trimmed by 5 bases and 1 base, with 19 bases remaining between them. CDR3 DNA sequence: TGTGCCAGCAGCCGACGATCCCTACAGGGCGGCACAGATACGCAGTATTTT. Its protein is CASSRRSLQGGTDTQYF.

This clone was seen a few times. This chain links TRBV6-5 with TRBJ2-7; 8 nucleotides line up with TRBD1. The CDR3 is 12 residues long. Trimming removed 5 bases from V and 6 bases from J; junction bases left unmatched: 3. Per the germline V gene, CDR1 is MNHEY and CDR2 is SVGAGI. CDR3 nucleotides: TGTGCCAGCAGTACGACAGGGGCCGAGCAGTACTTC. This encodes CASSTTGAEQYF.

V gene TRBV7-2 combines with J gene TRBJ2-5; a weak D match, TRBD1 (6 bases). This CDR3 comprises 15 residues. Per the germline V gene, CDR1 is SGHTA and CDR2 is FQGNSA. Trimming shortened V by 2 bases and J by 0 bases, and 10 bases separated the two germline ends. CDR3 in amino acids: CASSLSGADQETQYF. The DNA for the CDR3 is TGTGCCAGCAGCTTATCAGGGGCCGACCAAGAGACCCAGTACTTC.

The V call is TRBV5-1, the J call TRBJ1-2; 8 bases align to TRBD1. V was pared by 2 bases and J by 7 bases, with 13 bases of the junction left unmatched. The CDR3 consists of 16 residues. In germline, CDR1 is SGHRS, CDR2 YFSETQ. The CDR3 sequence is CASSFSDRVAFGGYTF. Here the CDR3 DNA reads TGCGCCAGCAGCTTCTCGGACAGGGTAGCTTTCGGTGGCTACACCTTC.

This clone was seen once. The chain uses TRBV5-4 and TRBJ1-6; D perhaps matches TRBD1 (5 bases). Per the germline V gene, CDR1 is SGHNT and CDR2 is YYREEE (reference sequence). V shed 2 bases and J shed 5 bases, with 14 bases lying between them. This CDR3 region has 16 residues. CDR3 in amino acids: CASSLGAPLNNSPLHF. DNA of the CDR3: TGTGCCAGCAGCTTAGGGGCCCCCCTCAATAATTCACCCCTCCACTTT.

CDR3 protein: CASTKGTATYSPLHF. CDR3 nucleotides: TGTGCCAGCACCAAAGGGACAGCCACTTATTCACCCCTCCACTTT. The chain recombines TRBV7-2 with TRBJ1-6, with 7 bases lining up with TRBD1. Germline CDR1 SGHTA, CDR2 FQGNSA. Trimming removed 7 bases from V and 8 bases from J; junction bases left unmatched: 11. CDR3 size: 15 residues. Full variable domain (remainder filled in from reference TRBV7-2 and TRBJ1-6): GAGVSQSPSNKVTEKGKDVELRCDPISGHTALYWYRQSLGQGLEFLIYFQGNSAPDKSGLPSDRFSAERTGGSVSTLTIQRTQQEDSAVYLCASTKGTATYSPLHFGNGTRLTVT.

This chain links TRBV13 with TRBJ2-5, with 8 bases fitting TRBD2. The CDR3 runs to 15 residues. Germline CDR1 reads PRHDT; CDR2 reads FYEKMQ (reference sequence). J lost 5 bases, V lost 1 base, and 6 bases had no gene match. CDR3 sequence reads: CASSLARGGGETQYF. Written as DNA, the CDR3 is TGTGCCAGCAGCTTAGCCCGGGGGGGCGGGGAGACCCAGTACTTC.

The chain has TRBV5-3 and TRBJ1-1; the match to TRBD1 covers 8 bases. TRBV5-3 is filed as an ORF, its function uncertain. V shed 4 bases, J shed 8 bases, and the junction held 10 bases outside the gene matches. The CDR3 contains 14 residues. CDR3 in DNA: TGTGCCAGAAGCGAGGGACAGGCTCGGCTCGAAGCTTTCTTT. Translating it yields CARSEGQARLEAFF.

This chain links TRBV5-4 with TRBJ1-1; possibly TRBD1 for D (5 bases). The CDR3 is made up of 15 amino acids. Germline lookup yields CDR1 SGHNT and CDR2 YYREEE (reference sequence). V lost 3 bases and J 8 bases, leaving 20 bases between the germline ends. As DNA, the CDR3 is TGTGCCAGCAGCTACGAGCTTAACAGGCCAGGAGAAGCTTTCTTT. It translates to CASSYELNRPGEAFF.

The V and J genes are TRBV18 and TRBJ2-6, with a weak D call TRBD1 (5 bases). Per the germline V gene, CDR1 is KGHSH and CDR2 is LQKENI. Trimming took 4 bases from V and 1 from J, leaving 8 bases between them. This CDR3 has 15 amino acids. The DNA of the CDR3 is TGTGCCAGCTCACAGAGACAGTCTGGGGCCAACGTCCTGACTTTC. It specifies CASSQRQSGANVLTF.

This chain connects TRBV7-2 to TRBJ1-2; unclear D gene. Trimming took 3 bases from V and 6 from J, leaving 8 bases between them. Germline CDR1 and CDR2: SGHTA and FQGNSA. This CDR3 comprises 12 residues. DNA for the CDR3: TGTGCCAGCAGCTTTTACAACAATGGCTACACCTTC. It is translated as CASSFYNNGYTF.

The chain employs TRBV6-5 and TRBJ1-3; D remains ambiguous. The CDR3 runs 14 residues. Germline V lookup: CDR1 MNHEY, CDR2 SVGAGI. Trimming stripped 6 bases from V and 0 bases from J, with 9 bases between. CDR3 sequence reads: CASSPPGSGNTIYF. The CDR3 DNA sequence: TGTGCCAGCAGCCCACCGGGCTCTGGAAACACCATATATTTT.